The 31 T cell receptor beta chains below were found in one sample sequenced in a study of T cells after yellow fever vaccination. TCRdb reprocessed the 5' RACE reads via MiXCR and lists one record per CDR3 protein. The sample lists 150,000 to 200,000 distinct CDR3 sequences; around 8.5% were seen once. Sequenced material: CD8+ T cells sorted from PBMCs, taken 45 days after the yellow fever booster vaccination. All receptors come from a man in his late teens or twenties who received the YFV17D yellow fever vaccine.

This clonotype was seen more than once but under ten times. V gene TRBV7-9 combines with J gene TRBJ1-4, with 7 bases that match TRBD1. The CDR3 is 15 residues long. J gave up 5 bases and V 5 bases, and 8 bases lay outside the gene matches. Germline-derived CDR1 and CDR2 are SEHNR and FQNEAQ (reference sequence). CDR3 region: CASSVGTEVNEKLFF. Here the CDR3 DNA reads TGTGCCAGCAGCGTAGGGACAGAAGTAAATGAAAAACTGTTTTTT.

This clonotype was found a few times. This chain connects TRBV12-3 or TRBV12-4 to TRBJ1-1; TRBD1 matches at 8 bases. This CDR3 is 14 amino acids long. The J segment lost 1 base and the V segment lost 6 bases, leaving 4 bases of the junction unmatched. In DNA form, the CDR3 reads TGTGCCAGCAGGACTGGACAGGGGAACACTGAAGCTTTCTTT. Protein: CASRTGQGNTEAFF.

There are a few counts of this clonotype. V is TRBV25-1 and J is TRBJ2-1; D gene uncertain. With 1 base removed from V and 1 base from J, the gap between germline ends came to 8 bases. This CDR3 region has 15 residues. The germline V gene has CDR1 MGHDK and CDR2 SYGVNS. The CDR3 DNA sequence: TGTGCCAGCAGTGAATGGAGCGAATCCTACAATGAGCAGTTCTTC. Encoded protein: CASSEWSESYNEQFF.

This chain uses TRBV5-5 with TRBJ1-5; TRBD1 agrees at 8 bases. Germline CDR1 and CDR2: SGHKS and YYEKEE (reference sequence). This CDR3 spans 15 amino acids. V shed 0 bases and J 3 bases; nucleotides not matched to a gene: 2. CDR3 coding DNA: TGTGCCAGCAGCTTGGGGACAGGGCTCAATCAGCCCCAGCATTTT. Protein: CASSLGTGLNQPQHF.

A word on this clonotype: It is unclear where the CDR3 begins or ends on the DNA, so no DNA is shown, and the CDR3 is as TCRdb lists it. The chain employs TRBV6-5 and TRBJ2-1; the D call in the table, TRBD2, was not verified against the DNA. Germline values: CDR1 MNHEY, CDR2 SVGAGI. The CDR3 region is 15 residues in length, termini included. CDR3 in amino acids: CASTPLWASSDEQFF.

V usage is TRBV18 and J usage is TRBJ1-2, with D perhaps matching TRBD1 (6 bases). The CDR3 covers 17 residues. V lost 2 bases, J lost 4 bases, and 20 bases lay in between. Per the germline V gene, CDR1 is KGHSH and CDR2 is LQKENI. The CDR3 region has the DNA TGTGCCAGCTCACCAGGGCCGGGGGCGCGATCCCTCTATGGCTACACCTTC. This gives the protein CASSPGPGARSLYGYTF.

The chain is built from TRBV13 and TRBJ2-7; TRBD1 agrees at 8 bases. The J segment lost 4 bases and the V segment lost 4 bases, leaving 6 bases of the junction unmatched. Germline V gene data show CDR1 as PRHDT and CDR2 as FYEKMQ (reference sequence). The CDR3 has 14 amino acids. CDR3 residues: CASSSRDRQYEQYF. As DNA, the CDR3 is TGTGCCAGCAGCTCAAGGGACAGGCAATACGAGCAGTACTTC.

This clonotype was counted a few times. The gene calls are TRBV7-9 and TRBJ2-2; 8 bases line up with TRBD1. CDR3 size: 17 residues. Germline assignment: CDR1 SEHNR and CDR2 FQNEAQ (reference sequence). The junction had 8 bases not matched to a gene; V was cut back by 1 base and J by 4 bases. The DNA of the CDR3 is TGTGCCAGCAGCTTAGTAGGAGGACAGGGCAGCACCGGGGAGCTGTTTTTT. This sequence encodes CASSLVGGQGSTGELFF.

About this clonotype itself: The junction differs from germline at one of its ends, possibly a read error. V is TRBV5-6 and J is TRBJ2-2, with TRBD1 matching 8 bases. CDR3 size: 20 residues. From germline, CDR1 is SGHDT and CDR2 YYEEEE. Here the CDR3 reads CASSVLAGQGPRGNAGELFF. Written as DNA, the CDR3 is TGTGCCAGCAGCGTGTTGGCCGGACAGGGACCGAGGGGGAACGCCGGGGAGCTGTTTTTT.

This clonotype was found a few times. The genes are TRBV7-2 and TRBJ1-5; D unclear. This CDR3 is built from 13 residues. The germline V gene encodes CDR1 SGHTA and CDR2 FQGNSA. V was cut by 1 base and J by 7 bases, with 8 bases left in between. CDR3 protein: CASSLGTRQPQHF. CDR3 coding DNA: TGTGCCAGCAGCTTAGGTACCCGGCAGCCCCAGCATTTT.

At least ten counts were recorded for this clonotype. The chain carries TRBV12-3 or TRBV12-4 and TRBJ2-1; no firm D call. V was shortened by 6 bases and J by 4 bases, with 4 bases between the two germline ends. This CDR3 region has 11 residues. CDR3 nucleotides: TGTGCCAGCAGCCGTTACAATGAGCAGTTCTTC. This sequence encodes CASSRYNEQFF.

J is TRBJ1-5 and V is TRBV2, with TRBD1 matching 9 bases. V lost 8 bases to trimming and J lost 0 bases; unmatched junction nucleotides: 8. Germline CDR1 reads SNHLY; CDR2 reads FYNNEI. This CDR3 has 16 residues. In nucleotides, the CDR3 is TGTGCCAGCGGTGGGGACAGGGTATATAGCAATCAGCCCCAGCATTTT. The encoded protein is CASGGDRVYSNQPQHF.

This clonotype was seen only a few times. The V gene is TRBV7-9, the J gene TRBJ2-5; D is perhaps TRBD2 (5 bases). The CDR3 is 13 amino acids. Trimming removed 6 bases at V and 4 bases at J, with 12 bases between. CDR1 SEHNR and CDR2 FQNEAQ come from the germline V gene (reference sequence). CDR3 bases: TGTGCCAGCAGGAACGGTCGGGGAGAGACCCAGTACTTC. This sequence encodes CASRNGRGETQYF.

The chain combines TRBV1 with TRBJ2-7; the table's D gene call, TRBD1, was not cross checked with the DNA. TRBV1 is deemed a pseudogene. The CDR3 has 13 residues. The CDR3 loop is CTSSQGTHYEQYV. CDR3 nucleotide sequence: TGCACCAGCAGCCAGGGGACACACTACGAGCAGTACGTC.

This clonotype was recorded at least ten times. The V gene is TRBV6-6, the J gene TRBJ2-7; D may be TRBD1 (6 bases). The V gene lost 2 bases and the J gene lost 0 bases, with 11 bases spanning the gap. Per germline, CDR1 MNHNY and CDR2 SVGAGI (reference sequence). CDR3 length equals 15 residues. This CDR3 is CASSYRTDFSYEQYV. CDR3 sequence (DNA): TGTGCCAGCAGTTACAGGACAGATTTCTCCTACGAGCAGTACGTC.

This clonotype was counted between two and nine times. V gene TRBV5-5 combines with J gene TRBJ2-7, with 7 bases that match TRBD2. V was clipped by 4 bases and J by 3 bases; unmatched bases: 7. CDR1 is SGHKS, CDR2 YYEKEE, per germline (reference sequence). This CDR3 has 14 amino acids. The CDR3 DNA sequence: TGTGCCAGCAGCGGCGGGGGTGGTAACTACGAGCAGTACTTC. It is translated as CASSGGGGNYEQYF.

This clonotype was seen more than once but under ten times. The chain is built from TRBV6-5 and TRBJ1-3; the D is unclear. Trimming left V 5 bases short and J 4 bases short, with 9 bases between. Germline assignment: CDR1 MNHEY and CDR2 SVGAGI. This CDR3 spans 13 amino acids. The CDR3 loop reads CASSPDGGNTIYF. The CDR3 bases are TGTGCCAGCAGTCCGGACGGAGGAAACACCATATATTTT.

Only a few counts were recorded for this clonotype. V and J are TRBV7-9 and TRBJ2-3, with 10 bases matching TRBD1. The CDR3 has 19 residues. V lost 1 base, J lost 4 bases, and 14 bases stayed unmatched. The germline CDR1 and CDR2 sequences are SEHNR and FQNEAQ (reference sequence). The CDR3 sequence: CASSLEGTGVDTWADTQYF. Here the CDR3 DNA reads TGTGCCAGCAGCTTAGAAGGGACAGGGGTGGATACGTGGGCAGATACGCAGTATTTT.

In this sample, this clonotype turned up many times. The chain joins TRBV7-2 to TRBJ2-1, with 10 nucleotides matching TRBD2. V shed 5 bases and J 9 bases; nucleotides not matched to a gene: 10. Germline V gene lookup returns CDR1 SGHTA and CDR2 FQGNSA. The CDR3 is 15 residues long. The chain's CDR3 is CASSPLSGGAPEQFF. The DNA for the CDR3 is TGTGCCAGCAGCCCATTGAGCGGGGGGGCTCCTGAGCAGTTCTTC.

In its sample, this clonotype was seen many times. The CDR3 sequence: CASTRGSLNEQFF. The CDR3 bases are TGTGCCAGTACCCGGGGGTCTCTGAATGAGCAGTTCTTC. This chain connects TRBV19 to TRBJ2-1; D is perhaps TRBD2 (6 bases). The CDR3 has 13 amino acids. The V end was cut by 7 bases, the J end by 7 bases, with 14 bases between. Germline assignment: CDR1 LNHDA and CDR2 SQIVND (reference sequence).

This clonotype has more than one count but fewer than ten. This rearrangement joins TRBV7-9 to TRBJ1-1; TRBD1 matches 7 bases. The CDR3 totals 15 residues. From germline, CDR1 is SEHNR and CDR2 FQNEAQ (reference sequence). After removal of 0 bases from V and 4 bases from J, the junction contained 5 bases not matched to a gene. The CDR3 coding sequence is TGTGCCAGCAGCTTAGCGGCAGGGGGTGGCACTGAAGCTTTCTTT. This translates into CASSLAAGGGTEAFF.

This clonotype was detected a few times. The V gene is TRBV30, the J gene TRBJ2-3, with 9 bases fitting TRBD2. Germline V lookup: CDR1 GTSNPN, CDR2 SVGIG (reference sequence). V trimming: 2 bases; J trimming: 2 bases; junction bases outside the gene matches: 5. The CDR3 is made up of 15 amino acids. The CDR3 here is CAWSSAGGPTDTQYF. For the CDR3, the DNA is TGTGCCTGGAGTTCCGCGGGGGGGCCCACAGATACGCAGTATTTT.

There are many counts of this clonotype. The CDR3, as DNA: TGTGCCAGCAGTTTAGCAAAAAACAGGGACTCCTACGAGCAGTACTTC. Translating it yields CASSLAKNRDSYEQYF. The J gene is TRBJ2-7, the V gene TRBV12-3 or TRBV12-4; possible D gene TRBD1, 6 bases. The CDR3 consists of 16 residues. V shed 0 bases and J shed 0 bases, with 12 bases lying between them.

In this sample, this clonotype turned up many times. The chain joins TRBV27 to TRBJ1-2, with 9 bases identical to TRBD1. Germline loops: CDR1 MNHEY, CDR2 SMNVEV (reference sequence). The CDR3 totals 13 residues. J was trimmed by 8 bases and V by 5 bases; bases with no gene match: 6. The CDR3 bases are TGTGCCAGCAGTGGGACAGGGCGTCGCGGCTACACCTTC. It translates to CASSGTGRRGYTF.

This clonotype was counted between two and nine times. V and J are TRBV27 and TRBJ2-7, with D uncertain. Germline CDR1 reads MNHEY; CDR2 reads SMNVEV (reference sequence). Deletions cut 4 bases from V and 7 bases from J, with 8 bases between. CDR3 length: 11 amino acids. The CDR3: CASSYGGEQYF. The CDR3, as DNA: TGTGCCAGCAGTTACGGCGGTGAGCAGTACTTC.

This clonotype was observed a handful of times. J is TRBJ2-1 and V is TRBV30; 10 positions agree with TRBD2. J lost 7 bases, V lost 4 bases, and 4 bases had no gene match. Germline CDR1 reads GTSNPN; CDR2 reads SVGIG (reference sequence). The CDR3 is 13 amino acids. CDR3 sequence: CAWTASGRNEQFF. CDR3 DNA sequence: TGTGCCTGGACGGCTAGCGGGAGAAATGAGCAGTTCTTC. The full variable domain, rest sourced from reference TRBV30 and TRBJ2-1, is SQTIHQWPATLVQPVGSPLSLECTVEGTSNPNLYWYRQAAGRGLQLLFYSVGIGQISSEVPQNLSASRPQDRQFILSSKKLLLSDSGFYLCAWTASGRNEQFFGPGTRLTVL.

The V gene is TRBV4-3, the J gene TRBJ2-2; weak D call: TRBD2 (6 bases). The CDR3 has 15 residues. Germline loops: CDR1 LGHNA, CDR2 YSLEER. Trimming left V 4 bases short and J 4 bases short, with 13 bases between. DNA for the CDR3: TGCGCCAGCAGCCTAGGGTTCGGGAGCACCGGGGAGCTGTTTTTT. This encodes CASSLGFGSTGELFF.

This clonotype appeared a few times. The V and J genes are TRBV28 and TRBJ2-2; 8 bases match TRBD2. The CDR3 loop spans 17 amino acids. After removal of 7 bases from V and 4 bases from J, the junction contained 14 bases not matched to a gene. Looked up from germline, CDR1 is MDHEN and CDR2 is SYDVKM. Here the CDR3 DNA reads TGTGCCAGCACCCTCCGCGGGAGGACTAGCCGCACCGGGGAGCTGTTTTTT. This gives the protein CASTLRGRTSRTGELFF.

The CDR3 is CASSEGPGGPYEQYF. The CDR3 DNA follows: TGTGCCAGCAGTGAGGGGCCCGGGGGGCCCTACGAGCAGTACTTC. The chain carries TRBV2 and TRBJ2-7; D may be TRBD2 (7 bases). V was pared by 3 bases and J by 2 bases, with 14 bases between. CDR1 is SNHLY, CDR2 FYNNEI, per germline. The CDR3 is 15 residues long.

The chain employs TRBV5-1 and TRBJ2-5, with a weak D call TRBD1 (5 bases). Germline CDR1 reads SGHRS; CDR2 reads YFSETQ. This CDR3 has 15 residues. Trimming pared 5 bases from V and 2 bases from J, leaving 16 bases between. The CDR3 reads CASSPASGAQETQYF. The CDR3 DNA reads as TGCGCCAGCAGTCCCGCTAGTGGGGCACAAGAGACCCAGTACTTC.

At least ten counts were recorded for this clonotype. The genes are TRBV5-1 and TRBJ1-1; no clear D gene. Trimming left V 2 bases short and J 3 bases short, with 5 bases between. Germline V gene sequence: CDR1 SGHRS, CDR2 YFSETQ. The CDR3 is 12 amino acids. CDR3 sequence (DNA): TGCGCCAGCAGCTTTGGCGACACTGAAGCTTTCTTT. Residues: CASSFGDTEAFF.